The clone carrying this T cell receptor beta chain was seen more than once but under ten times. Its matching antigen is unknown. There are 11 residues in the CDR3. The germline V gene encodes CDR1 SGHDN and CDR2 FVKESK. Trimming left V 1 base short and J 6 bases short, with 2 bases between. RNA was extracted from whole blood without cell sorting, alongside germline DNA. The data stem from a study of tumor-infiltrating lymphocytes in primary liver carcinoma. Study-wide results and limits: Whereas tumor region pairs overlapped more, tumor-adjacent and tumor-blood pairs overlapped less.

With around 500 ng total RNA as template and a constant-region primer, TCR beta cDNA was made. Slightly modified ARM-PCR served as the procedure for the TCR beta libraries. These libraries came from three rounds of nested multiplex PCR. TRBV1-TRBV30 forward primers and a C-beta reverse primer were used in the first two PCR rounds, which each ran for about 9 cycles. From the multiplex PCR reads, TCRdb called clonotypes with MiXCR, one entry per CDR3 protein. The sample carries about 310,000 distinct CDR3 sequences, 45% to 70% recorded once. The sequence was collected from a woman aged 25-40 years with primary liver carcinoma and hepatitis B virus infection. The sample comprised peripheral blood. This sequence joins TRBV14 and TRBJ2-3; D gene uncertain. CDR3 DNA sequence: TGTGCCAGCAGCCAAGCTGATACGCAGTATTTT. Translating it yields CASSQADTQYF.